This passage covers 4 T cell receptor beta chains from one sample sequenced in a study of T cell changes during pregnancy in multiple sclerosis. TCRdb's copy holds only in-frame clones and misses some; the assay was immunoSEQ multiplex PCR. This sample yields approximately 130,000 clones, of which roughly 97% are seen a single time; around 0.4% belongs to the top ten. Sequenced material: peripheral blood, taken after pregnancy. Source of these receptors: a female donor with multiple sclerosis, enrolled in a pregnancy study.

The genes are TRBV28 and TRBJ1-2; perhaps TRBD1 as D (5 bases). CDR1 is MDHEN, CDR2 SYDVKM, per germline. V was shortened by 4 bases and J by 8 bases, with 20 bases between the two germline ends. This CDR3 is built from 15 residues. CDR3 loop: CASSSPGGGGWGYTF. CDR3 coding DNA: TGTGCCAGCAGTTCTCCCGGTGGGGGGGGTTGGGGCTACACCTTC.

The chain combines TRBV5-4 with TRBJ2-5; weak D call: TRBD1 (6 bases). This CDR3 contains 18 residues. Trimming shortened V by 1 base and J by 1 base, and 20 bases separated the two germline ends. The germline V gene has CDR1 SGHNT and CDR2 YYREEE (reference sequence). The CDR3 protein is CASSLLPLGRGFQETQYF. The CDR3 nucleotides are TGTGCCAGCAGCTTGCTTCCTCTGGGCAGGGGCTTCCAAGAGACCCAGTACTTC.

The gene calls are TRBV28 and TRBJ1-2, with D unclear. The CDR3 covers 13 residues. Trimming removed 6 bases at V and 0 bases at J, with 8 bases between. The germline V gene encodes CDR1 MDHEN and CDR2 SYDVKM. CDR3 nucleotides: TGTGCCAGCAGGTTCGGTCCTAACTATGGCTACACCTTC. It translates to CASRFGPNYGYTF.

The V and J genes are TRBV19 and TRBJ2-4; 16 bases align to TRBD2. Germline CDR1 reads LNHDA; CDR2 reads SQIVND (reference sequence). V shed 5 bases and J 1 base; nucleotides not matched to a gene: 5. The CDR3 has 18 residues. CDR3 nucleotide sequence: TGTGCCAGTAGTCCGGGACTAGCGGGAGGGAGGGCCAAAAACATTCAGTACTTC. Translating it yields CASSPGLAGGRAKNIQYF.